This T cell receptor beta chain is drawn from a study of beta chain features in type 1 diabetes. Points from the study as a whole: The similarity of naive, central memory and Treg TCRB repertoires appeared greater among patients than among healthy donors. In patients and controls equally, PCR might favor templates that are shorter. TCRB CDR3s from Type 1 diabetes patients were moderately but significantly shorter in all four CD4+ subsets.

The isolated RNA, all of it, was reverse transcribed, so expressed TCRB transcripts were what got sequenced. Data came from immunoSEQ multiplex PCR; TCRdb stores just in-frame clones and leaves some out. This sample yields 900,000 or so clones, of which 17% are seen a single time; 0.023% belongs to the top ten. This CDR3 is built from 16 residues. V gave up 5 bases and J gave up 5 bases; unmatched junction bases: 11. CDR1 and CDR2 from the germline V gene are SEHNR and FQNEAQ (reference sequence). This clone has just a few counts. Its specificity is unknown. This TCR was recovered from a woman between 18 and 29 years old in good health. This sequence joins TRBV7-9 and TRBJ2-5; TRBD2 aligns across 10 bases. The sample consisted of naive CD4+ T cells from blood. As DNA, the CDR3 is TGTGCCAGCAGCCCCGGTGGTAGCGGGAGGAATGAGACCCAGTACTTC. Translation: CASSPGGSGRNETQYF.